The clone carrying this T cell receptor beta chain occurred a few times. Its antigen is not known. This sample stems from a study of T-cell memory formation after mild COVID-19. The wider study: Most TCR clusters belonged to a single donor.

Via MiXCR, TCRdb re-called the 5' RACE reads, giving one row per CDR3 protein. The profile shows about 200,000 distinct CDR3 sequences, around 18% of them singletons. J gave up 5 bases and V 6 bases, and 5 bases lay outside the gene matches. The CDR3 totals 13 residues. Germline V gene lookup returns CDR1 DFQATT and CDR2 SNEGSKA (reference sequence). Study-level results: Specificity for SARS-CoV-2 was not confirmed among the second-wave clones peaking on day 37. The appearance of some responding clones in pre-infection memory suggested that cross-reactive memory joined.

The source material was PBMCs or a T cell subset sorted from them (not recorded which). The clonotype comes from an adult woman who had mild COVID-19 (a few samples of this study predate the infection). Cell type and time point are not known. The chain has TRBV20-1 and TRBJ2-3; 10 bases match TRBD2. The CDR3 region has the DNA TGCAGTGCACCGGGACTAGCGCAAGATACGCAGTATTTT. Protein sequence: CSAPGLAQDTQYF.